These 28 T cell receptor beta chains came from one sample sequenced in a study of T-cell reconstitution after alpha-beta-depleted transplantation in children. For TCRbeta, the library was prepared with unique molecular identifiers. TCRdb processed the PCR reads anew with MiXCR; each CDR3 protein has one entry. Of 200,000 to 250,000 distinct CDR3 sequences listed, around 9.6% were seen once; the top ten hold approximately 5.9%. The specimen was PBMCs from the stem cell graft donor, collected from the stem cell graft. The source of these receptors is a human donor who donated a stem cell graft to a child with acute lymphoblastic leukemia.

Many counts were recorded for this clonotype. The V call is TRBV6-1, the J call TRBJ1-2; the D gene is possibly TRBD1 (5 bases). This CDR3 is 14 amino acids long. V gave up 5 bases and J gave up 4 bases, with 14 bases separating them. In germline, CDR1 is MNHNS, CDR2 SASEGT. The CDR3 bases are TGTGCCAGCAGTAGTGGGGACCGCCTCTATGGCTACACCTTC. This encodes CASSSGDRLYGYTF.

This clonotype was recorded many times. The J gene is TRBJ2-3, the V gene TRBV5-1; 8 bases line up with TRBD2. This CDR3 is 14 amino acids long. The germline gives CDR1 SGHRS, CDR2 YFSETQ. The V segment lost 8 bases and the J segment 3 bases; nucleotides outside the gene matches: 8. As DNA, the CDR3 is TGCGCCAGTGAAGCGGGGGACCGAACAGATACGCAGTATTTT. Translation gives CASEAGDRTDTQYF.

This clonotype was recorded a few times. The genes are TRBV2 and TRBJ2-3; D ambiguous. This CDR3 has 12 residues. The germline V gene encodes CDR1 SNHLY and CDR2 FYNNEI. Trimming shortened V by 6 bases and J by 6 bases, and 10 bases separated the two germline ends. The CDR3 nucleotides read TGTGCCAGCAGCCCAAACGGGGATACGCAGTATTTT. Amino acids: CASSPNGDTQYF. Together with reference TRBV2 and TRBJ2-3, the CDR3 gives the full variable domain: EPEVTQTPSHQVTQMGQEVILRCVPISNHLYFYWYRQILGQKVEFLVSFYNNEISEKSEIFDDQFSVERPDGSNFTLKIRSTKLEDSAMYFCASSPNGDTQYFGPGTRLTVL.

V and J are TRBV5-5 and TRBJ2-5; TRBD1 aligns across 9 bases. J was trimmed by 3 bases and V by 5 bases; bases with no gene match: 11. The CDR3 is 16 residues long. CDR1 is SGHKS and CDR2 is YYEKEE in the germline V gene (reference sequence). DNA of the CDR3: TGTGCCAGCAGTCGTACCGGGACAGGGAAAGAAGAGACCCAGTACTTC. It codes for CASSRTGTGKEETQYF.

The gene calls are TRBV25-1 and TRBJ2-5; TRBD2 agrees at 7 bases. The CDR3 has 16 amino acids. Losses at the gene ends were 2 bases for V and 4 bases for J; bases not matched to a gene: 10. Looked up from germline, CDR1 is MGHDK and CDR2 is SYGVNS. CDR3 loop: CASSEGLGRVGETQYF. The CDR3 DNA reads TGTGCCAGCAGTGAAGGTTTGGGGAGGGTGGGAGAGACCCAGTACTTC.

This clonotype was detected only a few times. The CDR3 loop is CASSGQLRAATKYEQYF. CDR3 in DNA: TGTGCCAGCAGTGGTCAACTCCGGGCCGCAACTAAATACGAGCAGTACTTC. J is TRBJ2-7 and V is TRBV25-1, with D hard to call. Deletions cut 4 bases from V and 4 bases from J, with 23 bases between. The germline CDR1 and CDR2 sequences are MGHDK and SYGVNS. CDR3 length: 17 amino acids.

The V call is TRBV7-2, the J call TRBJ1-6; 7 nucleotides align to TRBD1. CDR3 size: 16 residues. The ends lost 5 bases at V and 9 bases at J; junction bases unmatched: 13. Germline CDR1 is SGHTA and CDR2 is FQGNSA. This CDR3 is CASSPARGTGLSPLHF. The CDR3 DNA follows: TGTGCCAGCAGCCCAGCCAGGGGGACCGGGCTTTCACCCCTCCACTTT. Filled out from reference TRBV7-2 and TRBJ1-6, the complete variable domain reads GAGVSQSPSNKVTEKGKDVELRCDPISGHTALYWYRQSLGQGLEFLIYFQGNSAPDKSGLPSDRFSAERTGGSVSTLTIQRTQQEDSAVYLCASSPARGTGLSPLHFGNGTRLTVT.

The sample holds many counts of this clonotype. The rearrangement uses TRBV15 and TRBJ1-6, with TRBD1 as a possible D gene (5 bases). The ends were cut back, 5 bases at V and 8 bases at J, with 16 bases in the middle. This CDR3 is 15 amino acids long. CDR1 and CDR2 from the germline V gene are LNHNV and YYDKDF (reference sequence). Here the CDR3 reads CATSRGGGGDSPLHF. In DNA, the CDR3 is TGTGCCACCAGCCGAGGCGGTGGGGGGGATTCACCCCTCCACTTT.

This clonotype came up a few times. DNA of the CDR3: TGCAGTGCTAGACATGGTAACTCTGGGGCCAACGTCCTGACTTTC. Residues: CSARHGNSGANVLTF. This chain links TRBV20-1 with TRBJ2-6; D is ambiguous. Trimming removed 2 bases from V and 0 bases from J, with 8 bases in between. This CDR3 is built from 15 residues. Per the germline V gene, CDR1 is DFQATT and CDR2 is SNEGSKA (reference sequence).

This clonotype appeared a few times. The chain is built from TRBV7-7 and TRBJ2-3; 11 nucleotides line up with TRBD2. The junction had 7 bases not matched to a gene; V was cut back by 5 bases and J by 3 bases. The CDR3 sequence is 16 residues long. Germline V gene data show CDR1 as SSHAT and CDR2 as FNYEAQ (reference sequence). Here the CDR3 DNA reads TGTGCCAGCAGCGCCTCACTAGCGGGGGAGACAGATACGCAGTATTTT. Translating it yields CASSASLAGETDTQYF.

This clonotype was picked up many times. The chain recombines TRBV14 with TRBJ2-1, with TRBD2 identical over 9 bases. The V and J ends lost 0 bases and 6 bases, in that order; junction bases with no gene match: 6. The CDR3 extends over 16 amino acids. Germline V gene sequence: CDR1 SGHDN, CDR2 FVKESK. The CDR3, as DNA: TGTGCCAGCAGCCAAGATTTCCTAGCGGGGCTCAATGAGCAGTTCTTC. This sequence encodes CASSQDFLAGLNEQFF.

This clonotype showed up many times. This rearrangement joins TRBV27 to TRBJ2-7, with 8 bases matching TRBD1. The CDR3 extends over 14 amino acids. Losses at the gene ends were 4 bases for V and 6 bases for J; bases not matched to a gene: 8. Germline CDR1 reads MNHEY; CDR2 reads SMNVEV (reference sequence). Here the CDR3 reads CASSWGQDSGEQYF. CDR3 nucleotide sequence: TGTGCCAGCAGTTGGGGACAGGATTCGGGCGAGCAGTACTTC.

This clonotype was detected a few times. The chain combines TRBV4-1 with TRBJ1-2; D unclear. The CDR3 has 18 residues. The ends were cut back, 0 bases at V and 2 bases at J, with 19 bases in the middle. CDR1 and CDR2 from the germline V gene are MGHRA and YSYEKL. CDR3 protein: CASSQEAVGIQLNYGYTF. As DNA, the CDR3 is TGCGCCAGCAGCCAAGAAGCGGTCGGGATACAGCTCAACTATGGCTACACCTTC.

This clonotype was observed a handful of times. The V gene is TRBV10-3, the J gene TRBJ2-3; D not certain. V lost 5 bases, J lost 0 bases, and 15 bases lay in between. The CDR3 is made up of 16 amino acids. Germline CDR1 is ENHRY and CDR2 is SYGVKD. The DNA for the CDR3 is TGTGCCATCAGTCAGTTCGACGGCCTTAGCACAGATACGCAGTATTTT. Protein sequence: CAISQFDGLSTDTQYF.

This clonotype was seen a few times. The chain links TRBV4-2 to TRBJ2-2; D unresolved. Germline V gives CDR1 LGHNA, CDR2 YNFKEQ. This CDR3 region has 17 residues. V lost 1 base, J lost 3 bases, and 15 bases lay in between. This chain's CDR3 is CASSQVSQVGDTGELFF. Written as DNA, the CDR3 is TGTGCCAGCAGCCAAGTGTCCCAGGTTGGAGACACCGGGGAGCTGTTTTTT.

This chain connects TRBV7-2 to TRBJ1-2, with 7 bases matching TRBD1. V shed 5 bases, J shed 4 bases, and the junction held 13 bases outside the gene matches. CDR1 is SGHTA and CDR2 is FQGNSA in the germline V gene. This CDR3 spans 16 amino acids. The CDR3, as DNA: TGTGCCAGCAGCCATGTCCAGGAGACAGGGTCCTATGGCTACACCTTC. Translated: CASSHVQETGSYGYTF.

With respect to this clonotype: This clone may be a read error of a much larger clone one base away. The CDR3 end shows no conserved phenylalanine or tryptophan, and so a read error is likely. The chain joins TRBV12-3 or TRBV12-4 to TRBJ1-2, with D maybe TRBD1 (5 bases). This CDR3 is built from 12 residues. Trimming removed 5 bases from V and 3 bases from J, with 7 bases in between. For the CDR3, the DNA is TGTGCCAGCAGTGGGGGGGACTATGGCTACACCTGC. Protein sequence: CASSGGDYGYTC.

The chain uses TRBV6-1 and TRBJ1-1; D is uncertain. CDR1 and CDR2 (germline): MNHNS, SASEGT. This CDR3 is 14 amino acids long. With 11 bases removed from V and 1 base from J, the gap between germline ends came to 17 bases. Here the CDR3 DNA reads TGTGCCGCATCCCGGGAGGGATGGAACACTGAAGCTTTCTTT. Protein: CAASREGWNTEAFF.

DNA for the CDR3: TGCAGCCCGACAGGGATAAATGAAAAACTGTTTTTT. Protein: CSPTGINEKLFF. The rearrangement joins TRBV20-1 to TRBJ1-4; 7 positions match TRBD1. The V gene's germline CDR1 is DFQATT and CDR2 SNEGSKA (reference sequence). This CDR3 is built from 12 residues.

This clonotype was detected a few times. This chain connects TRBV5-1 to TRBJ2-7; a possible D gene is TRBD2 (6 bases). V lost 3 bases, J lost 6 bases, and 16 bases lay in between. The CDR3 covers 14 residues. Germline loops: CDR1 SGHRS, CDR2 YFSETQ. The chain's CDR3 is CASSSSYGGGEQYF. CDR3 sequence (DNA): TGCGCCAGCAGCTCCTCGTACGGGGGAGGCGAGCAGTACTTC.

This clonotype occurred a few times. The chain uses TRBV20-1 and TRBJ2-7; 7 bases align to TRBD2. The length of the CDR3 is 17 residues. CDR1 and CDR2 (germline): DFQATT, SNEGSKA (reference sequence). Trimming at V came to 3 bases and at J to 0 bases, leaving 14 bases not matched to a gene. This CDR3 is CSASRGTGGTSSYEQYF. The CDR3 nucleotides read TGCAGTGCTAGCCGTGGGACGGGGGGAACCTCCTCCTACGAGCAGTACTTC.

This chain uses TRBV11-2 with TRBJ2-7, with 9 nucleotides matching TRBD2. The germline V gene has CDR1 SGHAT and CDR2 FQNNGV. This CDR3 region has 16 residues. After removal of 0 bases from V and 6 bases from J, the junction contained 9 bases not matched to a gene. CDR3 loop: CASSLDRSAGGLEQYF. CDR3 sequence (DNA): TGTGCCAGCAGCTTAGATCGATCAGCGGGGGGTCTCGAGCAGTACTTC.

This clonotype was detected only a few times. The genes are TRBV10-2 and TRBJ2-7, with 8 bases that match TRBD2. Germline CDR1 reads WSHSY; CDR2 reads SAAADI. The CDR3 runs to 14 residues. J gave up 2 bases and V 7 bases, and 7 bases lay outside the gene matches. The CDR3 here is CASISSGVPYEQYF. The CDR3 nucleotides read TGCGCCAGCATAAGTAGCGGGGTCCCCTACGAGCAGTACTTC.

The V gene is TRBV7-4, the J gene TRBJ2-7; D is unclear. This CDR3 spans 13 amino acids. Germline assignment: CDR1 SGHVT and CDR2 SQSDAQ. The germline V and J ends were trimmed by 6 bases and 2 bases, with 11 bases remaining between them. The CDR3 bases are TGTGCCAGCAGAGCAAGTCCAACCTACGAGCAGTACTTC. Its translation is CASRASPTYEQYF.

The rearrangement uses TRBV5-1 and TRBJ2-5; 10 nucleotides agree with TRBD2. Germline CDR1 and CDR2: SGHRS and YFSETQ. The length of the CDR3 is 15 residues. J gave up 4 bases and V 2 bases, and 5 bases lay outside the gene matches. The CDR3 is CASSFTRLAGETQYF. CDR3 nucleotide sequence: TGCGCCAGCAGCTTCACACGACTAGCGGGAGAGACCCAGTACTTC.

The chain recombines TRBV5-1 with TRBJ2-7; D possibly matches TRBD1 or TRBD2 (5 bases each). Deletions cut 0 bases from V and 2 bases from J, with 18 bases between. From germline, CDR1 is SGHRS and CDR2 YFSETQ. This CDR3 has 17 residues. CDR3 loop: CASSLGRSSRGAYEQYF. The CDR3 bases are TGCGCCAGCAGCTTGGGACGTAGCTCCAGAGGGGCCTACGAGCAGTACTTC.

This clonotype was recorded many times. V and J are TRBV5-1 and TRBJ2-5, with D hard to call. With 1 base removed from V and 1 base from J, the gap between germline ends came to 5 bases. The CDR3 is 13 residues long. CDR1 is SGHRS, CDR2 YFSETQ, per germline. The CDR3 bases are TGCGCCAGCAGCTTGTTCGGCCAAGAGACCCAGTACTTC. It yields the protein CASSLFGQETQYF.

This clonotype was recorded a few times. DNA of the CDR3: TGTGCCAGCAGTCCTGGAACTTCCTGGGGCCAAGAGACCCAGTACTTC. Translated: CASSPGTSWGQETQYF. This sequence joins TRBV11-2 and TRBJ2-5, with D hard to call. The CDR3 is made up of 16 amino acids. Trimming stripped 6 bases from V and 1 base from J, with 18 bases between. Germline lookup yields CDR1 SGHAT and CDR2 FQNNGV.